Listed below are T cell receptor beta chains from one sample, sequenced in a study of graft-versus-host responses after intestinal transplantation. TCRdb keeps only in-frame clones here, not all; method: immunoSEQ multiplex PCR. The sample lists more than 90,000 clones; around 92% were seen once. No cognate antigen is known for these TCRs. The source was unstimulated CD8+ T cells sorted from spleen or lymph node cells, collected before transplant. All receptors derive from a human donor who was the organ donor for an intestinal transplant. Both conserved end residues are part of each CDR3. A D gene is named only where the DNA matches it firmly. For some rows the clone size is stated as once, few or many, or as a class when expanded; others skip it.

clone_size	j_call	d_call	v_call	cdr3_nt	cdr3_aa
NA	TRBJ2-2	NA	TRBV27	TGTGCCGTCGGAAGTCCGAACACCGGGGAGCTGTTTTTT	CAVGSPNTGELFF
few	TRBJ2-7	TRBD2	TRBV6-5	TGTGCCAGCAGTTACTCTCCTAGCGGGAGCTACGAGCAGTACTTC	CASSYSPSGSYEQYF
NA	TRBJ2-7	NA	TRBV6-1	TGTGCCAGCAGTGAATCCGGGACATTTTACGAGCAGTACTTC	CASSESGTFYEQYF
NA	TRBJ1-2	NA	TRBV6-6	TGTGCCAGCAGGCACAGGCAGCTTCTTTATGGCTACACCTTC	CASRHRQLLYGYTF
NA	TRBJ1-2	NA	TRBV7-2	TGTGCCAGCAGCTTAGTGGACAGTTTTAACTATGGCTACACCTTC	CASSLVDSFNYGYTF
NA	TRBJ2-1	NA	TRBV7-8	TGTGCCAGCAGCTTACTTTGGGGGGCGCGCAATGAGCAGTTCTTC	CASSLLWGARNEQFF
NA	TRBJ1-1	NA	TRBV5-1	TGCGCCAGCAGCTTGGCCCGGGGTAGGTACACTGAAGCTTTCTTT	CASSLARGRYTEAFF
NA	TRBJ1-3	NA	TRBV11-2	TGTGCCAGCAGCTTAGATCGGGGGCTTGGAAACACCATATATTTT	CASSLDRGLGNTIYF
NA	TRBJ1-2	NA	TRBV29-1	TGCAGCGTTGACCCGGTTGAGAACTATGGCTACACCTTC	CSVDPVENYGYTF
NA	TRBJ2-3	NA	TRBV5-1	TGCGCCAGCAGCCCCGGACTATATTCAGATACGCAGTATTTT	CASSPGLYSDTQYF
NA	TRBJ2-2	NA	TRBV19	TGTGCCAGTAGTATGGGACAATGGGAGCTGTTTTTT	CASSMGQWELFF
NA	TRBJ2-1	NA	TRBV5-4	TGTGCCAGCAGCTGGGGGTACAATGAGCAGTTCTTC	CASSWGYNEQFF
NA	TRBJ2-7	TRBD2	TRBV30	TGTGCCTGGAGTGCGGGACTAGAAGAAGACGAGCAGTACTTC	CAWSAGLEEDEQYF
once	TRBJ1-1	TRBD1	TRBV4-3	TGCGCCAGCAGCCAAGACAGAGGGACAGCGGCGAACACTGAAGCTTTCTTT	CASSQDRGTAANTEAFF